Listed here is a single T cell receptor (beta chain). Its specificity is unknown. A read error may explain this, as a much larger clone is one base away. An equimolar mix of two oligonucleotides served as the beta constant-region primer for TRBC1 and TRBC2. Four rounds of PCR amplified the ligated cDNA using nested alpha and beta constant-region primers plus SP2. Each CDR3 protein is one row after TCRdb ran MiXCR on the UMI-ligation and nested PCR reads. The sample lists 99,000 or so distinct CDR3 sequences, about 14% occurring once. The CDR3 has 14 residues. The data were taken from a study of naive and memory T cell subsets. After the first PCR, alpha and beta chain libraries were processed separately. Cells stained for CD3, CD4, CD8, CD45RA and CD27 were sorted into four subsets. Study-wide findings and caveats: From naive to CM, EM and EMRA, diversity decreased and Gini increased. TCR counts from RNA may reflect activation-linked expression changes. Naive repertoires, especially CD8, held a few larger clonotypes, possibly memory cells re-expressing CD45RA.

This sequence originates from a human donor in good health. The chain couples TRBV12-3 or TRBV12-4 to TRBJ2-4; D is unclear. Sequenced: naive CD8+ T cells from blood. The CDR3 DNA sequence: TGTGTCAGCAGTCCCCCCCTAGCCAAAAACATTCAGTACTTC. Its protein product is CVSSPPLAKNIQYF.